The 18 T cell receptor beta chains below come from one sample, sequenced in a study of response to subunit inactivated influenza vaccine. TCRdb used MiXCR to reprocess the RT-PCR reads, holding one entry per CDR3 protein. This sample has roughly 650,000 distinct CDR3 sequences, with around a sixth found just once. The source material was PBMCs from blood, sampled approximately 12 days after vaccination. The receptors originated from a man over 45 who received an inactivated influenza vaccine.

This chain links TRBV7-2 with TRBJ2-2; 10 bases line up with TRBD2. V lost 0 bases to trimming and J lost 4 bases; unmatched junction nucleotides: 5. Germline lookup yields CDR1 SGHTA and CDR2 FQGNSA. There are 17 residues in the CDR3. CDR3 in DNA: TGTGCCAGCAGCTTAGCGGTTAGCGGGGGGCGCACCGGGGAGCTGTTTTTT. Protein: CASSLAVSGGRTGELFF.

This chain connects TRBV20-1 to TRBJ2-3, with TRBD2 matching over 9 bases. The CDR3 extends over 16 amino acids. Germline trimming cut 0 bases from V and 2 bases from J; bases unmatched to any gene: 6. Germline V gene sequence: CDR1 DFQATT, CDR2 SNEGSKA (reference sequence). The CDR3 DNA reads TGCAGTGCTAGAGATCGGGCTAGCGGGAACACAGATACGCAGTATTTT. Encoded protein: CSARDRASGNTDTQYF.

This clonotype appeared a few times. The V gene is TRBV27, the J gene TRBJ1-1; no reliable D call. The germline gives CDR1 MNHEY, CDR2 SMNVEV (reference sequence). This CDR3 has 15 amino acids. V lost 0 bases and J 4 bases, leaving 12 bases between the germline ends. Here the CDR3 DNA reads TGTGCCAGCAGTTTATCACGGCATTCTCCCACTGAAGCTTTCTTT. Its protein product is CASSLSRHSPTEAFF.

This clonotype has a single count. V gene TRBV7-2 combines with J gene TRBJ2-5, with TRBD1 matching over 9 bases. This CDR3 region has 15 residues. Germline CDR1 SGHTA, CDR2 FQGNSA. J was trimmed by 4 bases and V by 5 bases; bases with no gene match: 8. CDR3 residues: CASSRQGVIGETQYF. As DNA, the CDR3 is TGTGCCAGCAGCCGACAGGGGGTCATTGGAGAGACCCAGTACTTC.

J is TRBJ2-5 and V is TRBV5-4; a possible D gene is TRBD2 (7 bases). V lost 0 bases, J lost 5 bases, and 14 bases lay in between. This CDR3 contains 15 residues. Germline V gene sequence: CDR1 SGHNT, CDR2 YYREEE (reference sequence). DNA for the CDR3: TGTGCCAGCAGCTTGGCTGGGGGGGGCGCGGAGACCCAGTACTTC. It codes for CASSLAGGGAETQYF.

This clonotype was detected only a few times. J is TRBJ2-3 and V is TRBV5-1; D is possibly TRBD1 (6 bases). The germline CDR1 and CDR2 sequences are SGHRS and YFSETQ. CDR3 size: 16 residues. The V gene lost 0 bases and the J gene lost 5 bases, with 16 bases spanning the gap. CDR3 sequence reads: CASSLAQGGVVDTQYF. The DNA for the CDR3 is TGCGCCAGCAGCTTGGCCCAAGGGGGAGTGGTAGATACGCAGTATTTT.

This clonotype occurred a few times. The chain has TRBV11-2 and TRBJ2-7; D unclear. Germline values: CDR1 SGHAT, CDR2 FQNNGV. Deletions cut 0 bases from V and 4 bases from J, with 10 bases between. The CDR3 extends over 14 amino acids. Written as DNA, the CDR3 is TGTGCCAGCAGCTTAGAGGTGGGCCCTTACGAGCAGTACTTC. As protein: CASSLEVGPYEQYF.

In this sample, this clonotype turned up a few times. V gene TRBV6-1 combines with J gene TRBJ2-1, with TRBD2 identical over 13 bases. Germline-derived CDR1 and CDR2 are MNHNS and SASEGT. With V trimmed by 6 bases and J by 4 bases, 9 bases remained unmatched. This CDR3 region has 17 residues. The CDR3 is CASRNRLAGGTYNEQFF. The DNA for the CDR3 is TGTGCCAGCAGAAACAGACTAGCGGGAGGCACGTACAATGAGCAGTTCTTC.

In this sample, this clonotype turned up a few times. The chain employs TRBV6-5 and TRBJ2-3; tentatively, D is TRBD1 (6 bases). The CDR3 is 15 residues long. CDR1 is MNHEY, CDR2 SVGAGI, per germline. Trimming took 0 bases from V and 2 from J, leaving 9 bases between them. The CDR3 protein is CASSYSDRNTDTQYF. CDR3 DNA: TGTGCCAGCAGTTACTCTGACAGGAACACAGATACGCAGTATTTT.

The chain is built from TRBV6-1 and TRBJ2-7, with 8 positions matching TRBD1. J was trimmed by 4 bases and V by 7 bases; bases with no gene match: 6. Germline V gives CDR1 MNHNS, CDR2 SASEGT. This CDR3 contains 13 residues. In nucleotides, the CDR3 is TGTGCCAGCACTGCTGGACAGGGTTACGAGCAGTACTTC. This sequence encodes CASTAGQGYEQYF.

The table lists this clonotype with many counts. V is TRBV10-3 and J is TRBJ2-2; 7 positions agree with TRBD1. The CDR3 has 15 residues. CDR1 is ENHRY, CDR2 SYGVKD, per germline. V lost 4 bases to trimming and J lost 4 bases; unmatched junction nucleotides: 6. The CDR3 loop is CAISVQGSGTGELFF. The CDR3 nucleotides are TGTGCCATCAGTGTACAGGGGTCGGGCACCGGGGAGCTGTTTTTT.

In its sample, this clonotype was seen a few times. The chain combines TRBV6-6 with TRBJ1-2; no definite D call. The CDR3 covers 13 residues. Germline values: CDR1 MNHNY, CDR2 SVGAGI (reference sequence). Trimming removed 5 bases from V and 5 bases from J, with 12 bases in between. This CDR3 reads CASSPATPYGYTF. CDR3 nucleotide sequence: TGTGCCAGCAGTCCCGCGACACCATATGGCTACACCTTC.

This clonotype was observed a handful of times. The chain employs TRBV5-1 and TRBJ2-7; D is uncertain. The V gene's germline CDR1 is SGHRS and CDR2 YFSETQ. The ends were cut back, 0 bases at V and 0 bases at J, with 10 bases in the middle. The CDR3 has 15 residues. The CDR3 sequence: CASSLVSSSSYEQYF. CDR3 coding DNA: TGCGCCAGCAGCTTGGTTTCATCGAGCTCCTACGAGCAGTACTTC.

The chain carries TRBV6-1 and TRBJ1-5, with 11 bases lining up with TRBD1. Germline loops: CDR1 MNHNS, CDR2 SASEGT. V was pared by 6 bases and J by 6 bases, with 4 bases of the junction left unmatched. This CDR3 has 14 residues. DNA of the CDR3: TGTGCCAGCAGGCGGACAGGGGGCGGTCAGCCCCAGCATTTT. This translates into CASRRTGGGQPQHF.

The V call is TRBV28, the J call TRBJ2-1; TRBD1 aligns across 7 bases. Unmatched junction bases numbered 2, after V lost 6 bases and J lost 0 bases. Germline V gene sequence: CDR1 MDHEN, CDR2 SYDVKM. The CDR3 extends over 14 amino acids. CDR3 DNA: TGTGCCAGCAGGCGGACAGGCTCCTACAATGAGCAGTTCTTC. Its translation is CASRRTGSYNEQFF.

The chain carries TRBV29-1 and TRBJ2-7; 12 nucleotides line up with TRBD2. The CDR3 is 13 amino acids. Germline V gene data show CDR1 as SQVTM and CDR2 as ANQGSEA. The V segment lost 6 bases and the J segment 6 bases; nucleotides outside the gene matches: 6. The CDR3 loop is CSVPSGRAGEQYF. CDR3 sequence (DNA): TGCAGCGTCCCTAGCGGGAGGGCCGGCGAGCAGTACTTC.

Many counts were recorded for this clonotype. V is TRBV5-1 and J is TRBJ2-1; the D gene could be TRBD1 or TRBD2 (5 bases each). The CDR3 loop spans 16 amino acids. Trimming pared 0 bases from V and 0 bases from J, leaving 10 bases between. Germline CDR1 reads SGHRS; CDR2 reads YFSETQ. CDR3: CASSLEGTGSYNEQFF. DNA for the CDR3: TGCGCCAGCAGCTTGGAGGGGACCGGCTCCTACAATGAGCAGTTCTTC. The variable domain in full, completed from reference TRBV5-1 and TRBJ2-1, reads KAGVTQTPRYLIKTRGQQVTLSCSPISGHRSVSWYQQTPGQGLQFLFEYFSETQRNKGNFPGRFSGRQFSNSRSEMNVSTLELGDSALYLCASSLEGTGSYNEQFFGPGTRLTVL.

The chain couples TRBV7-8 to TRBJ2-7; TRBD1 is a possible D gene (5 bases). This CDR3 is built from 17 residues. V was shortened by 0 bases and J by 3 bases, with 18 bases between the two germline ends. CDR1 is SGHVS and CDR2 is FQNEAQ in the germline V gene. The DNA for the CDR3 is TGTGCCAGCAGCTTAGCACTCTGGCAGGGAAGGGACTACGAGCAGTACTTC. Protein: CASSLALWQGRDYEQYF. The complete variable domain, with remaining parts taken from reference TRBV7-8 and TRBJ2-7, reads GAGVSQSPRYKVAKRGQDVALRCDPISGHVSLFWYQQALGQGPEFLTYFQNEAQLDKSGLPSDRFFAERPEGSVSTLKIQRTQQEDSAVYLCASSLALWQGRDYEQYFGPGTRLTVT.